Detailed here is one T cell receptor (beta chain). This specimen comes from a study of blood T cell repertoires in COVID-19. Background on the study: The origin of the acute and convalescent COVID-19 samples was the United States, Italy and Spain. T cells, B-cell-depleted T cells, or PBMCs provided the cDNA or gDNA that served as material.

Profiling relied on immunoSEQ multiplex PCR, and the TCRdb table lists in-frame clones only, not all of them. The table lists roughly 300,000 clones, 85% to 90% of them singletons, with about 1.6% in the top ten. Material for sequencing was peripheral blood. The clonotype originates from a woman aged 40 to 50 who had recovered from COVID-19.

The CDR3 protein is CASSGGRYTDTQYF. As DNA, the CDR3 is TGTGCCAGCAGCGGGGGTAGATACACAGATACGCAGTATTTT. The chain is built from TRBV6-6 and TRBJ2-3; TRBD2 might be the D (6 bases). Germline lookup yields CDR1 MNHNY and CDR2 SVGAGI (reference sequence). Trimming cost V 6 bases and J 2 bases, with 12 bases left between them. The CDR3 totals 14 residues.